This T cell receptor (beta chain) was captured by sequencing in a study of blood T cells in healthy people across ages. Germline V gene data show CDR1 as MNHEY and CDR2 as SVGEGT. The CDR3 loop spans 14 amino acids. The V and J ends lost 1 base and 6 bases respectively, with 10 bases between them. Alongside a J-beta primer mix, a sample-barcoded 5' primer served in a second PCR lasting roughly 7 to 11 cycles. Every single cDNA molecule received a tag from a template-switch adaptor with 12 random nucleotides. Every individual sample yielded 2.5 million or more paired-end reads (each containing CDR3). In TCRdb, the 5' RACE reads were re-called with MiXCR into one record per CDR3 protein. The repertoire consists of about 670,000 distinct CDR3 sequences, with approximately 40% occurring once and the leading ten covering around 30%. Donors gave ten milliliters of peripheral blood apiece. Concerning this clonotype: Its target is unknown.

Study-wide results and limits: Samples with more naive T cells showed higher observed beta diversity.

The source is a man aged 80 or over in good health. The sequenced material came from blood. The chain has TRBV6-2 or TRBV6-3 and TRBJ1-5, with no clear D. CDR3 region: CASSYLVAGQPQHF. DNA for the CDR3: TGTGCCAGCAGTTACTTGGTGGCCGGTCAGCCCCAGCATTTT.